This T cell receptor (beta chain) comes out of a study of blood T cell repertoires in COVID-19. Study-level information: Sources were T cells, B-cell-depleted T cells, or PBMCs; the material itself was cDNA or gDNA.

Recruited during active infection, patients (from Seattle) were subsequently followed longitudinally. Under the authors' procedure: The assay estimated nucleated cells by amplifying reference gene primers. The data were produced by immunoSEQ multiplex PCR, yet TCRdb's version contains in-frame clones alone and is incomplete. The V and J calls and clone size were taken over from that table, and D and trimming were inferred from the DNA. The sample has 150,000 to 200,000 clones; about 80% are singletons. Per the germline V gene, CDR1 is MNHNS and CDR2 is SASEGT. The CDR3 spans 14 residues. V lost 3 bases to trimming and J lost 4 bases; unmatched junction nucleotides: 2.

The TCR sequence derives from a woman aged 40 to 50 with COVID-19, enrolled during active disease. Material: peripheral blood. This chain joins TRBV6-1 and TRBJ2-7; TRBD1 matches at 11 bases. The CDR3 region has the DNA TGTGCCAGCAGTGACGGGACAGGGGGTTACGAGCAGTACTTC. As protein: CASSDGTGGYEQYF.